This T cell receptor (beta chain) appears in the sequencing data of a study of circulating and synovial CD4+ cells in juvenile arthritis. Findings of the study overall: Compared with bulk blood, circulating pathogenic-like lymphocytes shared substantially more CDR3 sequences with synovial T cells. Some such blood samples were as oligoclonal as synovium. Circulating pathogenic-like and bulk T cells looked alike by Vbeta family usage.

The method was immunoSEQ multiplex PCR; TCRdb's version includes in-frame clones alone and lacks a portion of them. The sample lists 30,000 to 40,000 clones, approximately 93% occurring once. In the case of this clone: Its antigen is currently unknown.

V gave up 2 bases and J gave up 0 bases, with 7 bases separating them. Germline values: CDR1 LGHNT, CDR2 FRNRAP. This CDR3 has 15 residues. Donors were patients with active juvenile idiopathic arthritis. The J gene is TRBJ2-2, the V gene TRBV12-5, with D perhaps matching TRBD1 (5 bases). The sequence was obtained from a human donor with juvenile idiopathic arthritis. The sequenced sample was CD4+ T cells from blood. The CDR3 is CASGLTGANTGELFF. The DNA of the CDR3 is TGTGCTAGTGGTTTGACAGGAGCGAACACCGGGGAGCTGTTTTTT.